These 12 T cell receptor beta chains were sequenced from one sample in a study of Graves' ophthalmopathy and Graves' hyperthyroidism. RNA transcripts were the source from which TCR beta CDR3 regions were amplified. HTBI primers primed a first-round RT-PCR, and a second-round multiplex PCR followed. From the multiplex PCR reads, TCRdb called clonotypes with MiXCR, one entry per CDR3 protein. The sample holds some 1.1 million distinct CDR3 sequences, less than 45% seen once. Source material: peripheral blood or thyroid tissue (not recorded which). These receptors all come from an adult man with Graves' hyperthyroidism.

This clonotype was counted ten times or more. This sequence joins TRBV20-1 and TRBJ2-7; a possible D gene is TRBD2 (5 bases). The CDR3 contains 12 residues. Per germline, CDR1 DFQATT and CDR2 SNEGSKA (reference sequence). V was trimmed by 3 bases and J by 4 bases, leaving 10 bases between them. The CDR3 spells CSASQRQYEQYF. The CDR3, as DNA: TGCAGTGCTAGTCAGCGGCAGTACGAGCAGTACTTC.

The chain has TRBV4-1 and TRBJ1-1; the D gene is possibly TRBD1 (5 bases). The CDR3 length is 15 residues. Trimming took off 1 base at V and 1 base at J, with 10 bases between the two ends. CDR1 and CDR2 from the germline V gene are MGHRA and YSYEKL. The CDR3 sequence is CASSQVPGKNTEAFF. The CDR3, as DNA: TGCGCCAGCAGCCAAGTCCCAGGGAAGAACACTGAAGCTTTCTTT.

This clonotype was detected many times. The CDR3 protein is CASSHRDRGGETQYF. The DNA of the CDR3 is TGCGCCAGCAGCCACCGGGACAGGGGAGGAGAGACCCAGTACTTC. The J gene is TRBJ2-5, the V gene TRBV4-3; 10 bases agree with TRBD1. Germline V gene data show CDR1 as LGHNA and CDR2 as YSLEER. This CDR3 contains 15 residues. V lost 3 bases and J lost 4; bases outside the gene matches: 5.

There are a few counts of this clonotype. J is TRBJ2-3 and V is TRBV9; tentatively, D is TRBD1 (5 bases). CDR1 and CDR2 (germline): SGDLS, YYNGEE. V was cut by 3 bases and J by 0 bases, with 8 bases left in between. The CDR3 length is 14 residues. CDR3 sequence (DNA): TGTGCCAGCAGCGGGACATCTAGCACAGATACGCAGTATTTT. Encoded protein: CASSGTSSTDTQYF.

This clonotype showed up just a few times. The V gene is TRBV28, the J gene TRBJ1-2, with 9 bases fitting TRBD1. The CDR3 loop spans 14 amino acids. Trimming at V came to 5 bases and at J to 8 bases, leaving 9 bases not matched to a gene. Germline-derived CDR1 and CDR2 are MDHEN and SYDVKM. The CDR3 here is CASSPKQGARGYTF. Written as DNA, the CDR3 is TGTGCCAGCAGTCCGAAACAGGGGGCGAGGGGCTACACCTTC.

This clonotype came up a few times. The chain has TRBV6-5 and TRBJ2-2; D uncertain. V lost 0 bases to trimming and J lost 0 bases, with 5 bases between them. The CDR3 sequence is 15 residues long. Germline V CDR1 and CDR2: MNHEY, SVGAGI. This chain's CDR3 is CASSYSFANTGELFF. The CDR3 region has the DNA TGTGCCAGCAGTTACTCCTTCGCGAACACCGGGGAGCTGTTTTTT.

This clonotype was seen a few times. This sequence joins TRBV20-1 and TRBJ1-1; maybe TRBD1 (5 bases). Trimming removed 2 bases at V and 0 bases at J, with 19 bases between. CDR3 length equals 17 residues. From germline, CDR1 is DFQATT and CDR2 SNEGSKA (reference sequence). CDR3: CSARKAQLWGMNTEAFF. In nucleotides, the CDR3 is TGCAGTGCTAGAAAGGCACAGCTTTGGGGGATGAACACTGAAGCTTTCTTT.

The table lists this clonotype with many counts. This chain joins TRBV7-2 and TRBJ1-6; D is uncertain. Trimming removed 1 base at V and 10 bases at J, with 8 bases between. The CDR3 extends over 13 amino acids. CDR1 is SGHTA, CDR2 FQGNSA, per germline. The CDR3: CASSLVPQSPLHF. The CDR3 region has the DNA TGTGCCAGCAGCTTAGTCCCACAGTCACCCCTCCACTTT.

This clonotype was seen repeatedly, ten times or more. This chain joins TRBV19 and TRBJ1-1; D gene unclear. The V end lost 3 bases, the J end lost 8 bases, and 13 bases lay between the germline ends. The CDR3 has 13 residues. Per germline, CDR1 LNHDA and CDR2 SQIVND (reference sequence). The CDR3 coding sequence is TGTGCCAGTAGTATGGCCACCTTTGGGGAAGCTTTCTTT. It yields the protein CASSMATFGEAFF.

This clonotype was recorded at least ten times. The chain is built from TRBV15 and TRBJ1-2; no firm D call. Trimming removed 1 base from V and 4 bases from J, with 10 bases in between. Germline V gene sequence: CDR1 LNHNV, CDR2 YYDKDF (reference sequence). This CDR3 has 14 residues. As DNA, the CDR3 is TGTGCCACCAGCAGAGCCGAGACACCCTATGGCTACACCTTC. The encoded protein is CATSRAETPYGYTF.

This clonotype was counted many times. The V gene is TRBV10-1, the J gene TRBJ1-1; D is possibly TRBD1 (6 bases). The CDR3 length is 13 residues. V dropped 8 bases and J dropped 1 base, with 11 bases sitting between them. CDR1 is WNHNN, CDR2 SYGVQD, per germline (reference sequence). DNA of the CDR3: TGCGCCAGCTCGGGACAATGGAACACTGAAGCTTTCTTT. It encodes CASSGQWNTEAFF.

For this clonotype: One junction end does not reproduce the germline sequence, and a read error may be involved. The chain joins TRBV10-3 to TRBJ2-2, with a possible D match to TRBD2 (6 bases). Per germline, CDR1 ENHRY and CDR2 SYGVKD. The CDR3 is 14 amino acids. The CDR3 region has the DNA TGTGCCAGCAGTTACCCTGGAGGGACCGGGGAGCTGTTTTTT. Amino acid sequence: CASSYPGGTGELFF.